These 13 T cell receptor beta chains were all obtained from the same sample, sequenced in a study of immune evolution from preneoplasia to lung adenocarcinoma. TCRdb's table, derived via immunoSEQ multiplex PCR, lists solely in-frame clones and lacks some. The sample lists around 12,000 clones, approximately 77% occurring once. Input material: FFPE minimally invasive lung adenocarcinoma tissue. These receptors all come from a person aged 65-85 years with lung adenocarcinoma.

The chain uses TRBV18 and TRBJ2-1; D is uncertain. Per the germline V gene, CDR1 is KGHSH and CDR2 is LQKENI. The CDR3 is 14 residues long. The ends were cut back, 0 bases at V and 7 bases at J, with 10 bases in the middle. The CDR3 nucleotides read TGTGCCAGCTCACCACCAAGGGTCTCAAATGAGCAGTTCTTC. Its protein is CASSPPRVSNEQFF.

This chain uses TRBV19 with TRBJ1-1; D uncertain. The germline V and J ends were trimmed by 5 bases and 0 bases, with 10 bases remaining between them. CDR3 length: 14 amino acids. CDR1 is LNHDA and CDR2 is SQIVND in the germline V gene (reference sequence). CDR3 nucleotide sequence: TGTGCCAGTAGTGTGGACGGCGTGAACACTGAAGCTTTCTTT. Its translation is CASSVDGVNTEAFF.

This CDR3 is CASSEEYEQYF. In nucleotides, the CDR3 is TGTGCCAGCAGTGAGGAATACGAGCAGTACTTC. The V and J genes are TRBV2 and TRBJ2-7; D gene uncertain. The V gene's germline CDR1 is SNHLY and CDR2 FYNNEI. The V end lost 3 bases, the J end lost 4 bases, and 4 bases lay between the germline ends. The CDR3 is 11 amino acids.

V usage is TRBV28 and J usage is TRBJ2-1; 9 bases match TRBD2. Germline CDR1 MDHEN, CDR2 SYDVKM. The CDR3 totals 15 residues. V gave up 6 bases and J gave up 1 base; unmatched junction bases: 4. Here the CDR3 DNA reads TGTGCCAGCAGCCATAGCGGGAGTTCCTACAATGAGCAGTTCTTC. Translation: CASSHSGSSYNEQFF.

The rearrangement uses TRBV6-5 and TRBJ2-1; possible D gene TRBD2, 6 bases. The ends were cut back, 4 bases at V and 0 bases at J, with 10 bases in the middle. The germline gives CDR1 MNHEY, CDR2 SVGAGI. The CDR3 loop spans 15 amino acids. Here the CDR3 DNA reads TGTGCCAGCAGTTCCCGGGGGAGCTCCTACAATGAGCAGTTCTTC. This encodes CASSSRGSSYNEQFF.

The genes are TRBV30 and TRBJ1-4; tentative D call: TRBD1 (5 bases). The CDR3 has 13 residues. The germline V gene has CDR1 GTSNPN and CDR2 SVGIG (reference sequence). Trimming shortened V by 8 bases and J by 3 bases, and 13 bases separated the two germline ends. The CDR3 nucleotides are TGTGCCGGTTTGACAGCACCTAATGAAAAACTGTTTTTT. It specifies CAGLTAPNEKLFF.

This chain uses TRBV6-6 with TRBJ1-1; D is unresolved. V lost 8 bases and J lost 0, with 7 bases in between. CDR3 length: 12 amino acids. Germline V CDR1 and CDR2: MNHNY, SVGAGI (reference sequence). The DNA for the CDR3 is TGTGCCAGCTGGGAGATGAACACTGAAGCTTTCTTT. Its translation: CASWEMNTEAFF.

The chain has TRBV5-4 and TRBJ1-1; D unclear. The germline V gene encodes CDR1 SGHNT and CDR2 YYREEE (reference sequence). The CDR3 covers 13 residues. V gave up 2 bases and J gave up 1 base, with 6 bases separating them. CDR3 residues: CASSFSQNTEAFF. Here the CDR3 DNA reads TGTGCCAGCAGCTTTAGTCAGAACACTGAAGCTTTCTTT. The full variable domain, with the rest looked up from reference TRBV5-4 and TRBJ1-1, is ETGVTQSPTHLIKTRGQQVTLRCSSQSGHNTVSWYQQALGQGPQFIFQYYREEENGRGNFPPRFSGLQFPNYSSELNVNALELDDSALYLCASSFSQNTEAFFGQGTRLTVV.

The genes are TRBV5-6 and TRBJ1-1, with D hard to call. V lost 4 bases and J lost 0, with 4 bases in between. The germline gives CDR1 SGHDT, CDR2 YYEEEE. The CDR3 contains 12 residues. The DNA for the CDR3 is TGTGCCAGCAGCCGGGTGAACACTGAAGCTTTCTTT. Translating gives CASSRVNTEAFF.

J is TRBJ1-3 and V is TRBV5-1, with D tentatively TRBD1 (6 bases). In germline, CDR1 is SGHRS, CDR2 YFSETQ. The CDR3 sequence is 14 residues long. The V end was cut by 3 bases, the J end by 4 bases, with 11 bases between. CDR3 sequence: CASSSNRAGNTIYF. Here the CDR3 DNA reads TGCGCCAGCAGCTCAAACAGGGCGGGAAACACCATATATTTT.

V usage is TRBV18 and J usage is TRBJ1-2; D unresolved. Germline V lookup: CDR1 KGHSH, CDR2 LQKENI. CDR3 size: 14 residues. The V end lost 1 base, the J end lost 4 bases, and 10 bases lay between the germline ends. CDR3 residues: CASSPRTDFYGYTF. CDR3 nucleotide sequence: TGTGCCAGCTCACCACGGACTGACTTCTATGGCTACACCTTC.

The chain links TRBV7-8 to TRBJ1-5; a weak D match, TRBD1 (5 bases). The CDR3 covers 15 residues. Trimming took 0 bases from V and 4 from J, leaving 10 bases between them. CDR1 and CDR2 from the germline V gene are SGHVS and FQNEAQ. The CDR3 bases are TGTGCCAGCAGCTTAGCAAAAGGGGTGAATCAGCCCCAGCATTTT. Translating it yields CASSLAKGVNQPQHF.

The rearrangement uses TRBV6-6 and TRBJ1-2; tentatively, D is TRBD1 (6 bases). Germline assignment: CDR1 MNHNY and CDR2 SVGAGI (reference sequence). V was pared by 6 bases and J by 1 base, with 9 bases between. The CDR3 is 13 residues long. The CDR3, as DNA: TGTGCCAGCAGCGCACAGGGTAACTATGGCTACACCTTC. Its translation: CASSAQGNYGYTF.